This record looks at one T cell receptor beta chain sequence and its context. Which antigen it targets is not known. Qualities for individual bases were not recorded, and no much larger clone is one base off. Sequences SGHKS (CDR1) and YYEKEE (CDR2) are obtained from the germline V gene (reference sequence). V is cut back by 0 bases and J by 1 base, with 4 bases in the junction unmatched. The CDR3 measures 16 amino acids from cysteine to phenylalanine. Of all the DNA, just the CDR3 is kept, 48 bases in frame from base 1. The record originates from a study of OX40 agonist ivuxolimab in advanced cancers. Concerning the study at large: Ivuxolimab was an agonistic, fully human IgG2 monoclonal antibody directed against OX40 (CD134), a costimulatory receptor. Intravenous ivuxolimab was administered to patients every 2 weeks at six dose levels: 0.01, 0.1, 0.3, 1.5, 3 and 10 mg/kg. Of the approximately 50 patients in dose escalation, approximately 20 had hepatocellular carcinoma, some 15 had melanoma, 9 had renal cell carcinoma and 9 had head and neck cancer. In the dose-escalation cohort, around four fifths of patients were male, and the mean age was approximately 60 years, with a range of 23 to 79. Prior anti-PD-1, anti-PD-L1 or anti-CTLA-4 therapy was permitted, and checkpoint inhibitors had been received by around 39% of dose-escalation patients. Partial responses occurred in three dose-escalation patients, of whom one had hepatocellular carcinoma and two had cutaneous melanoma. The point of sequencing TCRbeta in the periphery was to test whether ivuxolimab changed TCR sequence diversity and drove clonal T-cell expansion. The paper describes the monotherapy dose-escalation part (N = 52 patients) of the phase I trial of ivuxolimab. Points the paper makes about the study in general: Low levels of normalized T-cell clonal expansion were also seen in some patients who did not respond. Partial responders in the 0.1-3.0 mg/kg groups had among the lowest normalized peripheral clonal expansion, especially among CD8+ T cells. At doses of 0.1 to 3.0 mg/kg, clonal expansion of both CD4+ and CD8+ blood T cells was observed from baseline to week 6. Antigen specificity was not determined for the clonally expanded peripheral T cells. On average, CD8+ T cells showed more expanded clones than CD4+ T cells after ivuxolimab.

The trial excluded patients who had a history of autoimmune disease or were on systemic immunosuppression. In every dose cohort, peripheral blood was drawn for TCR sequencing at baseline, cycle 4 day 1, and cycle 7 day 1. The samples were taken from a phase I, first-in-human, multicenter, open-label dose-escalation trial of ivuxolimab. Adults with locally advanced or metastatic head and neck squamous cell, hepatocellular, melanoma or renal cell carcinoma were enrolled in the trial. Before TCR sequencing, CD4+ T cells and CD8+ T cells from peripheral blood were sorted into separate populations. Genomic DNA was extracted from sorted cells for sequencing of the TCRbeta CDR3 region. The immunoSEQ Assay was used for sequencing of TCRbeta CDR3 regions. TCRdb retrieved this table from immuneACCESS and kept in-frame rearrangements only. Not all clones are present; in checked studies, unresolved V genes account for under half, and no reason is known for the remainder. The sample data list roughly 38,000 clones, and approximately 86% of these were observed just once. About 2.7% of the sample is held by the ten biggest clonotypes.

The receptor comes from an adult with an advanced solid tumor such as melanoma, head and neck, liver or kidney cancer. The chain couples TRBV5-5 to TRBJ1-5, with 7 bases matching TRBD1. Sequences were derived from CD4+ or CD8+ T cells sorted from blood, sampled in a trial of the OX40 agonist ivuxolimab. The CDR3 region has the sequence CASSLAAGGSNQPQHF. Read as DNA, the sequence is TGTGCCAGCAGCTTGGCGGCAGGGGGAAGCAATCAGCCCCAGCATTTT.